This paragraph reports one TCR beta chain. The sample comes from a study of cytomegalovirus exposure and HLA in healthy donors. Study background: T cells numbering about 200 million yielded around 120 million unique TCR beta sequences in an earlier analysis.

The CDR3 length is 14 residues. Germline values: CDR1 MNHEY, CDR2 SMNVEV (reference sequence). Trimming removed 4 bases at V and 1 base at J, with 10 bases between. Amplification used 60 Vbeta primers and 13 Jbeta primers. Libraries were prepared by immunoSEQ multiplex PCR; TCRdb keeps only in-frame clonotypes and omits some of them. The table has about 150,000 clones, 80% to 85% seen once. Donors had nominal health at sampling but likely had unrecorded immune exposures. The source is a man aged 18 to 30 in good health and CMV-seronegative. Sequencing was performed on PBMCs. V and J are TRBV27 and TRBJ2-5, with D maybe TRBD1 (6 bases). CDR3 residues: CASSYRETQETQYF. The CDR3 DNA follows: TGTGCCAGCAGTTACAGGGAGACCCAAGAGACCCAGTACTTC.